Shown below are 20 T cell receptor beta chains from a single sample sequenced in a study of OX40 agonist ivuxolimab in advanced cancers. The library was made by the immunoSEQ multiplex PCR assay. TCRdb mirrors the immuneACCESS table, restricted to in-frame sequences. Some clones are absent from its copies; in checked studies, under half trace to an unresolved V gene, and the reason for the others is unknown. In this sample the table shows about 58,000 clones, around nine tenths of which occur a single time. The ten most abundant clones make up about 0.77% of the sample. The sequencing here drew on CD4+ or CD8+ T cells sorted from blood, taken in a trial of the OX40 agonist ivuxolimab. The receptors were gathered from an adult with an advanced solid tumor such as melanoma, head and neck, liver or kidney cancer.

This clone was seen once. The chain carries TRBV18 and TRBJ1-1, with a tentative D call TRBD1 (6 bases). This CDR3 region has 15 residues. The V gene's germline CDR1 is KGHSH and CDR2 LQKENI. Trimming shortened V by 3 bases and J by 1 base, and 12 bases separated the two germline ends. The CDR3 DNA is TGTGCCAGCTCACCGGAGGGGGATTCGAACACTGAAGCTTTCTTT. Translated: CASSPEGDSNTEAFF. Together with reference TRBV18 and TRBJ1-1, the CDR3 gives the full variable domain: NAGVMQNPRHLVRRRGQEARLRCSPMKGHSHVYWYRQLPEEGLKFMVYLQKENIIDESGMPKERFSAEFPKEGPSILRIQQVVRGDSAAYFCASSPEGDSNTEAFFGQGTRLTVV.

The CDR3 loop is CATFTPGPHLYEQYF. The CDR3 region has the DNA TGTGCCACCTTCACCCCCGGGCCCCACTTATACGAGCAGTACTTC. The rearrangement uses TRBV11-3 and TRBJ2-7; D remains ambiguous. V gave up 10 bases and J gave up 4 bases, with 23 bases separating them. CDR1 and CDR2 from the germline V gene are SGHNT and YENEEA. The length of the CDR3 is 15 residues.

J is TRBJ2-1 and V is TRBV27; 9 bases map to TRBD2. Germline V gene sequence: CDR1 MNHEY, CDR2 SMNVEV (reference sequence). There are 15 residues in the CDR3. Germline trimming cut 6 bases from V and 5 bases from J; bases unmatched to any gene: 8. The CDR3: CASRTRLAGNNEQFF. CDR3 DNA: TGTGCCAGCAGAACGAGGCTAGCGGGGAACAATGAGCAGTTCTTC.

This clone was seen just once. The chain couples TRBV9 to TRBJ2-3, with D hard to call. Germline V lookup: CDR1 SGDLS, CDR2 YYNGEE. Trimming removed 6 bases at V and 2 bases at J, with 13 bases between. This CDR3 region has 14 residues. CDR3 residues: CASKTDMVTDTQYF. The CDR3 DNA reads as TGTGCCAGCAAAACTGACATGGTCACAGATACGCAGTATTTT.

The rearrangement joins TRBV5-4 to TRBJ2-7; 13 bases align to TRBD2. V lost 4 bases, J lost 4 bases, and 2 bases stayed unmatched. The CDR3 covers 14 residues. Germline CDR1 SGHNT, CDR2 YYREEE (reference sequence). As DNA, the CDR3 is TGTGCCAGCAGCCCGACTAGCGGGAGGTACGAGCAGTACTTC. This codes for CASSPTSGRYEQYF.

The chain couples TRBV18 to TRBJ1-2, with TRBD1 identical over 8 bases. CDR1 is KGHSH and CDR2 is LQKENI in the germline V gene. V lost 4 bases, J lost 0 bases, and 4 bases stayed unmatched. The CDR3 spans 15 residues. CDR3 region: CASSLADRANYGYTF. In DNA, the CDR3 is TGTGCCAGCTCACTAGCGGACAGGGCTAACTATGGCTACACCTTC.

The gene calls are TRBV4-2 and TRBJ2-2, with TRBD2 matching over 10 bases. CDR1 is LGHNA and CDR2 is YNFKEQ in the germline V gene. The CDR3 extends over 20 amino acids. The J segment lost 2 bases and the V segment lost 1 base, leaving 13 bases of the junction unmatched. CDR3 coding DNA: TGTGCCAGCAGCCAAGGAATGCTAGCGGGGGCGCGATATAACACCGGGGAGCTGTTTTTT. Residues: CASSQGMLAGARYNTGELFF.

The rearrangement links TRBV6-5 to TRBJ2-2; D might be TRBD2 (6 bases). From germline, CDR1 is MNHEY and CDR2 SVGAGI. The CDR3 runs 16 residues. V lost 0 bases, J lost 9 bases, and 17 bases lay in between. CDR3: CASSYSRDGRTRELFF. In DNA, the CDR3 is TGTGCCAGCAGTTACTCCCGGGACGGGAGAACCAGGGAGCTGTTTTTT.

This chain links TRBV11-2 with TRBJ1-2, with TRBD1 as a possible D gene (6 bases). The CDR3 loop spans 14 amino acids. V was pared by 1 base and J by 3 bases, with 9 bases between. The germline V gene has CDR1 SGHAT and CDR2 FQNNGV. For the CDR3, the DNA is TGTGCCAGCAGCTTAGTGACAGGAGACTATGGCTACACCTTC. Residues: CASSLVTGDYGYTF.

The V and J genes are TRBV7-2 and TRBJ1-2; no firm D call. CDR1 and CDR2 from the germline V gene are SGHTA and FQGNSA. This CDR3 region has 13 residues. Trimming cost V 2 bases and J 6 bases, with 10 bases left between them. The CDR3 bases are TGTGCCAGCAGCTTAATGGGGTGGGATGGCTACACCTTC. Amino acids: CASSLMGWDGYTF. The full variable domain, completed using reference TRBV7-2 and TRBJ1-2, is GAGVSQSPSNKVTEKGKDVELRCDPISGHTALYWYRQSLGQGLEFLIYFQGNSAPDKSGLPSDRFSAERTGGSVSTLTIQRTQQEDSAVYLCASSLMGWDGYTFGSGTRLTVV.

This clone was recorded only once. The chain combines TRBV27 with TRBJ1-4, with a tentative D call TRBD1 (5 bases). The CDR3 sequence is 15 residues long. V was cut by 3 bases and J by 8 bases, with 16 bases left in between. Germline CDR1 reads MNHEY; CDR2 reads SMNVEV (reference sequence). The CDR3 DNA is TGTGCCAGCAGTTTTCAGGGACCCCCAGAAGAAAAACTGTTTTTT. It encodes CASSFQGPPEEKLFF.

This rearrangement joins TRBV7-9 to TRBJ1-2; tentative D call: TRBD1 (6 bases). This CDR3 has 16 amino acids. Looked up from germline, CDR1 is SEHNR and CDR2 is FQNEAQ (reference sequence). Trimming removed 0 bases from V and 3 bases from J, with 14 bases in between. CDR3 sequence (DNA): TGTGCCAGCAGCTTAGCCCGGACAGCACAGGACTATGGCTACACCTTC. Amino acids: CASSLARTAQDYGYTF.

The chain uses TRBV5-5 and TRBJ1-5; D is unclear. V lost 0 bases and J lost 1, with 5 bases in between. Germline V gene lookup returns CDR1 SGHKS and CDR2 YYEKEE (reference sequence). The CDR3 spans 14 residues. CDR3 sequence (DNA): TGTGCCAGCAGCTTGGAATGGAGCAATCAGCCCCAGCATTTT. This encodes CASSLEWSNQPQHF.

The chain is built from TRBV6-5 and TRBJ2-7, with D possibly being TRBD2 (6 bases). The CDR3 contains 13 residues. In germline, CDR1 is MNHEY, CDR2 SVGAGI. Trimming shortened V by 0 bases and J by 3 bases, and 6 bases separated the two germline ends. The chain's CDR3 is CASSYSGSYEQYF. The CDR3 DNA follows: TGTGCCAGCAGTTACTCCGGGAGCTACGAGCAGTACTTC.

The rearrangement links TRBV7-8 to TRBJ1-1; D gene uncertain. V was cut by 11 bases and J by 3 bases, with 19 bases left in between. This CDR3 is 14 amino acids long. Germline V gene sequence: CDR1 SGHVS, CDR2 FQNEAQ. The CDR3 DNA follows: TGTGCCGGATCAAGGTCGGGGAGGGACACTGAAGCTTTCTTT. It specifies CAGSRSGRDTEAFF.

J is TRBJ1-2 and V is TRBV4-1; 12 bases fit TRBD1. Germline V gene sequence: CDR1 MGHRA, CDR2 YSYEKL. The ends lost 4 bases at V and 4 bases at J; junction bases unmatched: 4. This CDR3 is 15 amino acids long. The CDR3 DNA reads TGCGCCAGCAGCCTCGGGACAGGGGGCTCCTATGGCTACACCTTC. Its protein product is CASSLGTGGSYGYTF.

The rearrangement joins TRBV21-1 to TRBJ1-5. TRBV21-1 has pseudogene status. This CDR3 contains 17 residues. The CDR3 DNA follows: TGTGCCAGCAGCTGGGATATGCTACATTGGCATCATCAGCCCCAGCATTTT. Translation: CASSWDMLHWHHQPQHF.

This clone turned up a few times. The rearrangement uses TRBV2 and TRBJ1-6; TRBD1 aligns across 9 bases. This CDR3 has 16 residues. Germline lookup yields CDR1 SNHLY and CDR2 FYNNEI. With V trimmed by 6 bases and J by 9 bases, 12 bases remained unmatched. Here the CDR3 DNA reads TGTGCCAGCAGCGAGGACAGGGGATTTGTCGGTTCACCCCTCCACTTT. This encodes CASSEDRGFVGSPLHF.

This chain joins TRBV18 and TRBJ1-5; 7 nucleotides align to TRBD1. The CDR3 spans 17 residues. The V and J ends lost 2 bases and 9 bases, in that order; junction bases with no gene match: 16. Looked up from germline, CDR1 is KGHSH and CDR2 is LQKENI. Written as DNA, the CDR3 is TGTGCCAGCTCACCAGTCACCCCCAGACAGGGACAGCGGCCCCAGCATTTT. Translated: CASSPVTPRQGQRPQHF.

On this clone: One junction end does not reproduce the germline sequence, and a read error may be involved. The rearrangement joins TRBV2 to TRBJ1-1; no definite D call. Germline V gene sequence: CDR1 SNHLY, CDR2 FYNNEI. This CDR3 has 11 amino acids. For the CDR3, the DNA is TGTGCCGGCAGCTTATTCACTGAAGCTTTCTTT. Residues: CAGSLFTEAFF.